This T cell receptor (beta chain) was retrieved from a study of PD-L1 blockade in urothelial cancer. Broader study findings: By 3 weeks, tumor-associated blood clones had expanded more in durable-benefit patients.

Measured with immunoSEQ multiplex PCR; TCRdb has only the in-frame clones, and not every one. The table includes about 48,000 clones, roughly 80% detected once. Concerning this clone: Its specificity is not known.

Described time point: peripheral blood 6 weeks after treatment start. Germline loops: CDR1 SGHRS, CDR2 YFSETQ. Between the trimmed V and J ends, which lost 0 bases and 0 bases, there was a span of 7 bases. This CDR3 region has 14 residues. The receptor's source is a man between 65 and 85 years old with urothelial cancer. This rearrangement joins TRBV5-1 to TRBJ2-7; D is perhaps TRBD2 (5 bases). Material: PBMCs, obtained around atezolizumab (anti-PD-L1) treatment. The chain's CDR3 is CASSLERGSYEQYF. In DNA form, the CDR3 reads TGCGCCAGCAGCTTGGAACGGGGCTCCTACGAGCAGTACTTC.